Below, 18 T cell receptor beta chains from the same sample are listed, as sequenced in a study of metastatic and nonmetastatic thyroid tumors. Each patient went into thyroid surgery without having received any treatment. Using MiXCR, TCRdb reanalyzed the PCR reads. The sample lists about 45,000 clones, 3.5% to 5% occurring once. Input material: blood. These receptors all stem from a female donor with papillary thyroid cancer or a benign thyroid nodule (not recorded which). Some clones in this sample may be carry-over from other donors' samples.

In its sample, this clone was seen many times. This sequence joins TRBV20-1 and TRBJ1-4; 8 bases agree with TRBD1. V was clipped by 6 bases and J by 5 bases; unmatched bases: 5. The CDR3 has 13 residues. Germline values: CDR1 DFQATT, CDR2 SNEGSKA (reference sequence). The CDR3, as DNA: TGCAGTGCCCCCCAGGGGGCGAATGAAAAACTGTTTTTT. Amino acid sequence: CSAPQGANEKLFF.

This clone was recorded a few times. The chain couples TRBV20-1 to TRBJ2-7; 10 positions match TRBD1. V lost 2 bases, J lost 3 bases, and 4 bases stayed unmatched. This CDR3 contains 14 residues. Germline loops: CDR1 DFQATT, CDR2 SNEGSKA (reference sequence). For the CDR3, the DNA is TGCAGTGCTAGATCGGGGGACAGGGGCTACGAGCAGTACTTC. Protein: CSARSGDRGYEQYF.

This clone was observed many times. The rearrangement uses TRBV11-3 and TRBJ2-1; 8 bases match TRBD2. The CDR3 consists of 17 residues. Per germline, CDR1 SGHNT and CDR2 YENEEA. V lost 5 bases and J lost 2; bases outside the gene matches: 11. CDR3 DNA: TGTGCCAGCAGCATCGGCGGCGGGAGGAGTGCCTACAATGAGCAGTTCTTC. This gives the protein CASSIGGGRSAYNEQFF.

In this sample, this clone turned up many times. The rearrangement joins TRBV6-6 to TRBJ2-5, with D perhaps matching TRBD1 (6 bases). V was pared by 0 bases and J by 4 bases, with 9 bases between. The CDR3 runs to 14 residues. Per germline, CDR1 MNHNY and CDR2 SVGAGI (reference sequence). The DNA of the CDR3 is TGTGCCAGCAGTTACTCGGACAGAGGAGAGACCCAGTACTTC. Protein sequence: CASSYSDRGETQYF.

The table lists this clone with many counts. This chain uses TRBV9 with TRBJ2-3; TRBD2 aligns across 8 bases. This CDR3 contains 16 residues. V lost 0 bases to trimming and J lost 5 bases; unmatched junction nucleotides: 8. Germline CDR1 SGDLS, CDR2 YYNGEE. CDR3 DNA: TGTGCCAGCAGCGTAGGGGGAGCGGGAGTGGGAGATACGCAGTATTTT. It encodes CASSVGGAGVGDTQYF.

This clone was counted ten times or more. The chain couples TRBV9 to TRBJ1-5; tentative D call: TRBD1 (5 bases). V was shortened by 3 bases and J by 8 bases, with 24 bases between the two germline ends. This CDR3 has 17 residues. Germline CDR1 and CDR2: SGDLS and YYNGEE. This chain's CDR3 is CASSAGETSPPHEPQHF. The CDR3 region has the DNA TGTGCCAGCAGCGCGGGGGAGACATCCCCCCCCCATGAGCCCCAGCATTTT.

This clone occurred many times. This sequence joins TRBV6-5 and TRBJ2-7, with D possibly called TRBD1 or TRBD2 (6 bases each). In germline, CDR1 is MNHEY, CDR2 SVGAGI. This CDR3 is built from 18 residues. V was shortened by 2 bases and J by 3 bases, with 23 bases between the two germline ends. CDR3 amino acids: CASSYSSGAAIESYEQYF. The CDR3 nucleotides read TGTGCCAGCAGTTACAGTTCGGGGGCAGCCATCGAAAGCTACGAGCAGTACTTC.

This clone was seen many times. The rearrangement uses TRBV6-2 or TRBV6-3 and TRBJ2-7, with D perhaps TRBD2 (5 bases). The V end lost 2 bases, the J end lost 4 bases, and 15 bases lay between the germline ends. This CDR3 is 15 amino acids long. CDR1 and CDR2 from the germline V gene are MNHEY and SVGEGT. In DNA form, the CDR3 reads TGTGCCAGCAGTTACGGTGCTAGCTCTTCTTACGAGCAGTACTTC. As protein: CASSYGASSSYEQYF.

This clone was observed a few times. The same CDR3 can be traced to other DNA sequences in this sample. V is TRBV6-5 and J is TRBJ2-2; the match to TRBD1 covers 7 bases. Trimming cost V 3 bases and J 3 bases; bases outside gene matches: 10. The CDR3 length is 17 residues. Germline CDR1 reads MNHEY; CDR2 reads SVGAGI. CDR3 DNA: TGTGCCAGCAGTTATTCGACAGGGCTTTCGTACACCGGGGAGCTGTTTTTT. Amino acids: CASSYSTGLSYTGELFF.

A few counts support this clone. This chain connects TRBV29-1 to TRBJ1-2; 7 nucleotides match TRBD1. This CDR3 comprises 17 residues. Unmatched junction bases numbered 15, after V lost 1 base and J lost 4 bases. Germline CDR1 and CDR2: SQVTM and ANQGSEA. The CDR3: CSVEGPDDRVGFYGYTF. The DNA of the CDR3 is TGCAGCGTTGAAGGCCCAGATGACAGGGTGGGCTTCTATGGCTACACCTTC.

In this sample, this clone turned up many times. The V gene is TRBV20-1, the J gene TRBJ2-2; TRBD2 aligns across 8 bases. Germline V CDR1 and CDR2: DFQATT, SNEGSKA (reference sequence). V dropped 6 bases and J dropped 1; count of bases not matched to a gene: 7. The CDR3 totals 15 residues. CDR3 in amino acids: CSAKSGSGNTGELFF. The CDR3 DNA is TGCAGTGCAAAGAGCGGGAGCGGGAACACCGGGGAGCTGTTTTTT.

The table lists this clone with a few counts. The CDR3 protein is CASKVAFTGELFF. The CDR3 DNA is TGTGCCAGCAAGGTAGCGTTTACCGGGGAGCTGTTTTTT. This chain connects TRBV6-1 to TRBJ2-2; D possibly corresponds to TRBD2 (5 bases). CDR1 is MNHNS and CDR2 is SASEGT in the germline V gene. This CDR3 has 13 residues. V was cut by 7 bases and J by 5 bases, with 11 bases left in between.

This clone appeared many times. The chain links TRBV7-6 to TRBJ2-3; 9 bases map to TRBD2. V lost 1 base, J lost 1 base, and 6 bases stayed unmatched. Germline V CDR1 and CDR2: SGHVS, FNYEAQ. This CDR3 contains 17 residues. In nucleotides, the CDR3 is TGTGCCAGCAGCTTAGGGGTTAGCGGGAGTGGCACAGATACGCAGTATTTT. Its protein product is CASSLGVSGSGTDTQYF.

This clone was counted many times. The rearrangement links TRBV11-3 to TRBJ2-7, with 7 bases lining up with TRBD1. J lost 2 bases, V lost 9 bases, and 10 bases had no gene match. There are 14 residues in the CDR3. CDR1 is SGHNT and CDR2 is YENEEA in the germline V gene. The DNA of the CDR3 is TGTGCCAGACCCCAGAGACAGGGAACCTACGAGCAGTACTTC. This encodes CARPQRQGTYEQYF.

About this clone: This clone may be a read error of a much larger clone one base away. The chain has TRBV4-1 and TRBJ2-7; 10 bases fit TRBD1. V gave up 3 bases and J gave up 6 bases; unmatched junction bases: 11. The CDR3 is made up of 16 amino acids. Germline V gene lookup returns CDR1 MGHRA and CDR2 YSYEKL. CDR3 region: CASSHYLWDRGIEQYF. The CDR3 DNA sequence: TGCGCCAGCAGCCACTATTTATGGGACAGGGGTATCGAGCAGTACTTC.

This clone was picked up many times. This chain links TRBV12-3 or TRBV12-4 with TRBJ2-5; 7 bases fit TRBD2. Trimming removed 5 bases from V and 5 bases from J; junction bases left unmatched: 5. This CDR3 is built from 13 residues. CDR3 in DNA: TGTGCCAGCAGTGGCCGGGGGGAGGAGACCCAGTACTTC. Translated: CASSGRGEETQYF.

This clone has at least ten counts. The V call is TRBV20-1, the J call TRBJ2-7; the D gene could be TRBD1 or TRBD2 (7 bases each). The V gene's germline CDR1 is DFQATT and CDR2 SNEGSKA (reference sequence). The CDR3 is 14 residues long. V dropped 0 bases and J dropped 5 bases, with 14 bases sitting between them. CDR3 loop: CSARDSRGGDEQYF. In DNA form, the CDR3 reads TGCAGTGCTAGAGATTCCAGGGGGGGGGACGAGCAGTACTTC.

On this clone: Since a much larger clone is just one base distant, this may be a read error. The chain employs TRBV18 and TRBJ1-4; no firm D call. Germline values: CDR1 KGHSH, CDR2 LQKENI. CDR3 length equals 14 residues. CDR3 loop: CASSPSPTNEELFF. As DNA, the CDR3 is TGTGCCAGCTCACCGAGTCCAACTAATGAAGAACTGTTTTTT.